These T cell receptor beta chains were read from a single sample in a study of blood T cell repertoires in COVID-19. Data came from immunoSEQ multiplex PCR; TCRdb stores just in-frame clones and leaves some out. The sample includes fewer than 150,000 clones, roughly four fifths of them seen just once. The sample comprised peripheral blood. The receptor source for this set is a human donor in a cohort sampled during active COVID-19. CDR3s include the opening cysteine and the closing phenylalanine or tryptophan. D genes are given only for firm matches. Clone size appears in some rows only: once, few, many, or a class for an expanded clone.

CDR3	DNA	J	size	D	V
CASTIYRDGGELFF	TGTGCCAGTACAATCTACAGAGACGGCGGGGAGCTGTTTTTT	TRBJ2-2	NA	NA	TRBV19
CASSPSPPRAYTEAFF	TGTGCCAGCAGCCCGTCCCCCCCAAGAGCGTACACTGAAGCTTTCTTT	TRBJ1-1	NA	NA	TRBV28
CASSIFRSNEKLFF	TGTGCCAGTAGTATTTTCAGGTCAAATGAAAAACTGTTTTTT	TRBJ1-4	NA	NA	TRBV19
CATSRDWDREGKLFF	TGTGCCACCAGCAGAGATTGGGACAGGGAAGGAAAACTGTTTTTT	TRBJ1-4	NA	TRBD1	TRBV15
CASKDHGGATDTQYF	TGTGCCAGCAAAGATCATGGGGGGGCAACAGATACGCAGTATTTT	TRBJ2-3	NA	NA	TRBV7-8
CATRGIRGEYGYTF	TGTGCCACCCGGGGGATCAGGGGGGAATATGGCTACACCTTC	TRBJ1-2	NA	TRBD1	TRBV2
CASSQVFGTSTEAFF	TGTGCCAGCAGCCAAGTTTTTGGGACAAGCACTGAAGCTTTCTTT	TRBJ1-1	NA	NA	TRBV14
CASSETSEKETQYF	TGTGCCAGCAGTGAGACTAGCGAAAAAGAGACCCAGTACTTC	TRBJ2-5	NA	TRBD2	TRBV25-1
CASSLELITGELFF	TGCGCCAGCAGCTTGGAACTGATCACCGGGGAGCTGTTTTTT	TRBJ2-2	NA	NA	TRBV5-1
CASSPGLIYEQYF	TGTGCCAGCAGCCCTGGGCTGATCTACGAGCAGTACTTC	TRBJ2-7	NA	NA	TRBV7-8
CASSLDRQGHTEAFF	TGTGCCAGCAGCTTAGATCGACAGGGTCACACTGAAGCTTTCTTT	TRBJ1-1	NA	TRBD1	TRBV11-2
CASSSRTVRERSGGYTF	TGTGCCAGCAGCTCCAGGACAGTTCGCGAACGATCGGGTGGCTACACCTTC	TRBJ1-2	few	NA	TRBV5-5
CASSPTGTGGVGNTIYF	TGTGCCAGCAGCCCTACCGGGACAGGAGGCGTCGGAAACACCATATATTTT	TRBJ1-3	few	TRBD1	TRBV9
CASSLRGGVNSPLHF	TGTGCCAGCAGTTTAAGGGGGGGGGTAAATTCACCCCTCCACTTT	TRBJ1-6	once	NA	TRBV28
CASSESWTGGRNTEAFF	TGTGCCAGCAGTGAGTCATGGACAGGGGGCAGAAACACTGAAGCTTTCTTT	TRBJ1-1	once	TRBD1	TRBV6-1
CASSGQGDNTGELFF	TGTGCCAGCTCAGGACAGGGTGACAACACCGGGGAGCTGTTTTTT	TRBJ2-2	NA	TRBD1	TRBV18
CASSPDRRSGYGYTF	TGTGCCAGCAGCCCCGACAGACGGAGTGGTTATGGCTACACCTTC	TRBJ1-2	NA	NA	TRBV6-5
CASRPTGSGNTIYF	TGTGCAAGTCGCCCCACCGGCTCTGGAAACACCATATATTTT	TRBJ1-3	NA	NA	TRBV12-2
CASSLNRGTDTQYF	TGTGCCAGCAGCTTAAACAGGGGAACAGATACGCAGTATTTT	TRBJ2-3	NA	TRBD1	TRBV7-8
CASTLRGSSGNTIYF	TGTGCCAGTACCCTCAGGGGGAGCTCTGGAAACACCATATATTTT	TRBJ1-3	once	TRBD1	TRBV19
CASSQAPGQGYGYTF	TGCGCCAGCAGCCAAGCTCCGGGACAGGGCTATGGCTACACCTTC	TRBJ1-2	once	TRBD1	TRBV4-1
CATSRDLQTGLIYGYTF	TGTGCCACCAGCAGAGACCTCCAGACAGGGTTGATCTATGGCTACACCTTC	TRBJ1-2	NA	TRBD1	TRBV15
CASSYGTDGYTF	TGTGCCAGCAGCTACGGGACAGATGGCTACACCTTC	TRBJ1-2	NA	TRBD1	TRBV3-1/TRBV3-2
CASKIRDSSYEQYF	TGTGCCAGTAAAATTCGGGACAGCTCCTACGAGCAGTACTTC	TRBJ2-7	NA	TRBD1	TRBV19
CASSERGGSGDTQYF	TGTGCCAGCAGCGAAAGGGGGGGCTCTGGGGATACGCAGTATTTT	TRBJ2-3	NA	NA	TRBV27
CASSLIKGEGNPEAFF	TGCGCCAGCAGTTTGATAAAAGGGGAGGGAAACCCTGAAGCTTTCTTT	TRBJ1-1	NA	NA	TRBV5-1
CASSLGTGVGYGYTF	TGTGCCAGCAGTTTAGGTACGGGGGTTGGCTATGGCTACACCTTC	TRBJ1-2	once	NA	TRBV28
CASSFGAGVHQYF	TGCGCCAGCAGCTTCGGAGCGGGGGTTCACCAGTACTTC	TRBJ2-5	few	TRBD2	TRBV5-1
CASSSSPQGPVWSEQYF	TGTGCCAGCAGCTCGAGCCCTCAGGGGCCTGTGTGGAGCGAGCAGTACTTC	TRBJ2-7	NA	NA	TRBV7-8
CASTPEGFGDYGYTF	TGTGCCAGTACCCCTGAGGGATTCGGGGACTATGGCTACACCTTC	TRBJ1-2	NA	NA	TRBV19
CASSEGRYYSYEQYF	TGTGCCAGCAGTGAAGGCCGCTATTACTCCTACGAGCAGTACTTC	TRBJ2-7	NA	NA	TRBV2
CASSLTVEVSPLHF	TGCGCCAGCAGCTTGACAGTGGAGGTATCACCCCTCCACTTT	TRBJ1-6	NA	NA	TRBV5-1
CASSWTSGGNEQFF	TGTGCCAGCAGTTGGACTAGCGGGGGCAATGAGCAGTTCTTC	TRBJ2-1	NA	TRBD2	TRBV27
CASSTSGTNTEAFF	TGTGCCAGTAGTACCTCAGGGACTAACACTGAAGCTTTCTTT	TRBJ1-1	NA	NA	TRBV19
CASSVGQGARETQYF	TGCGCCAGCAGCGTCGGACAGGGGGCGCGGGAGACCCAGTACTTC	TRBJ2-5	NA	TRBD1	TRBV5-1
CASSGPQGVGSGANVLTF	TGTGCCAGCAGTGGACCGCAGGGGGTGGGCTCTGGGGCCAACGTCCTGACTTTC	TRBJ2-6	NA	TRBD1	TRBV2
CASTGSIPYEQYF	TGTGCCAGCACCGGGAGTATCCCTTACGAGCAGTACTTC	TRBJ2-7	NA	NA	TRBV2
CASSLDRASSPLHF	TGTGCCAGCAGTCTGGACAGGGCGAGTTCACCCCTCCACTTT	TRBJ1-6	NA	TRBD1	TRBV6-5
CASSATGNGYEQYF	TGTGCCAGCAGCGCGACAGGGAATGGCTACGAGCAGTACTTC	TRBJ2-7	NA	TRBD1	TRBV7-8
CASSFPGTAYNEQFF	TGTGCCAGCAGCTTTCCCGGGACAGCATACAATGAGCAGTTCTTC	TRBJ2-1	NA	TRBD1	TRBV7-9
CASSFRPSGGGEQFF	TGTGCCAGCAGCTTTCGCCCCAGCGGGGGGGGCGAGCAGTTCTTC	TRBJ2-1	NA	TRBD2	TRBV7-6
CASSLSSKRVTDTQYF	TGTGCCAGCAGTTTATCCTCGAAGCGGGTTACAGATACGCAGTATTTT	TRBJ2-3	NA	NA	TRBV27
CATSSMGEGQGARETQYF	TGTGCCACCAGCAGTATGGGGGAGGGACAGGGGGCGCGAGAGACCCAGTACTTC	TRBJ2-5	NA	TRBD1	TRBV15
CASSLTGGNQPQHF	TGTGCCAGCAGTTTGACAGGGGGCAATCAGCCCCAGCATTTT	TRBJ1-5	NA	TRBD1	TRBV6-6
CASSSLKNNEQFF	TGTGCCAGCAGCTCCCTAAAGAACAATGAGCAGTTCTTC	TRBJ2-1	NA	NA	TRBV7-3
CASLLDAYSYNEQFF	TGTGCCAGCCTATTAGATGCCTACTCCTACAATGAGCAGTTCTTC	TRBJ2-1	NA	NA	TRBV27
CASSLGGSLGTEAFF	TGTGCCAGCAGCTTGGGGGGCAGTCTAGGGACTGAAGCTTTCTTT	TRBJ1-1	few	NA	TRBV5-4
CAISESGRTEAFF	TGTGCCATCAGTGAATCAGGGCGCACTGAAGCTTTCTTT	TRBJ1-1	NA	NA	TRBV10-3
CASSLRETDTQYF	TGTGCCAGCAGCCTCCGGGAGACAGATACGCAGTATTTT	TRBJ2-3	once	NA	TRBV7-9
CASRTGTGVSTDTQYF	TGCGCCAGCAGGACCGGGACAGGGGTGAGCACAGATACGCAGTATTTT	TRBJ2-3	NA	TRBD1	TRBV5-1
CASSPGTGEVPEAFF	TGTGCCAGCTCACCAGGTACAGGGGAAGTGCCTGAAGCTTTCTTT	TRBJ1-1	NA	TRBD1	TRBV18
CAWSQGASYEQYF	TGTGCCTGGAGTCAAGGGGCCTCCTACGAGCAGTACTTC	TRBJ2-7	NA	NA	TRBV30
CASSWTGTGDGYTF	TGTGCCAGCAGCTGGACCGGGACGGGGGATGGCTACACCTTC	TRBJ1-2	NA	NA	TRBV5-5
CASSLGQDGYTF	TGTGCCAGCAGCTTGGGTCAGGATGGCTACACCTTC	TRBJ1-2	NA	NA	TRBV5-4
CASSIKVGPAGGPGETQYF	TGTGCCAGTAGTATTAAAGTAGGGCCAGCGGGGGGACCTGGTGAGACCCAGTACTTC	TRBJ2-5	NA	TRBD2	TRBV19
CASSLVSSGQETQYF	TGCGCCAGCAGCTTGGTGTCTAGCGGCCAAGAGACCCAGTACTTC	TRBJ2-5	NA	TRBD2	TRBV5-1
CASSYGTENIQYF	TGTGCCAGCAGTTACGGGACAGAAAACATTCAGTACTTC	TRBJ2-4	NA	TRBD1	TRBV6-5
CASSVTSGGAFGTDTQYF	TGTGCCAGCAGCGTAACTAGCGGGGGGGCCTTTGGCACAGATACGCAGTATTTT	TRBJ2-3	NA	TRBD2	TRBV9